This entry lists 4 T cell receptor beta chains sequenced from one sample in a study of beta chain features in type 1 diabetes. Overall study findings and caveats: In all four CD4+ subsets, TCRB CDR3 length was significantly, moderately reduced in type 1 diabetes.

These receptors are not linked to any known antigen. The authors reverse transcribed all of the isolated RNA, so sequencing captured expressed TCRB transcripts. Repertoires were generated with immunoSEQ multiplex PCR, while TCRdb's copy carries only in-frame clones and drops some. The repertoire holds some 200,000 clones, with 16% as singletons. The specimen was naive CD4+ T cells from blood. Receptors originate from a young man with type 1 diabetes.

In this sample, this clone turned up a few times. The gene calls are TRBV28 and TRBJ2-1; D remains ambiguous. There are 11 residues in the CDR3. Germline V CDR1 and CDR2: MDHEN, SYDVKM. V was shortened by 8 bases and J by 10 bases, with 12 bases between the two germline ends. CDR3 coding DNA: TGTGCCAGCCGTTCAGACCTCGAGCAGTTCTTC. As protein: CASRSDLEQFF. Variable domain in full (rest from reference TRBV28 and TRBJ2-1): DVKVTQSSRYLVKRTGEKVFLECVQDMDHENMFWYRQDPGLGLRLIYFSYDVKMKEKGDIPEGYSVSREKKERFSLILESASTNQTSMYLCASRSDLEQFFGPGTRLTVL.

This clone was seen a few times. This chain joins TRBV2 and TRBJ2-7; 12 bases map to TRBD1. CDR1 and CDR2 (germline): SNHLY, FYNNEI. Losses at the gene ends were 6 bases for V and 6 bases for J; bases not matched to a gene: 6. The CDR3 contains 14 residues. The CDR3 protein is CASRPGTGGGEQYF. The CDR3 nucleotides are TGTGCCAGCAGACCTGGGACAGGGGGCGGCGAGCAGTACTTC. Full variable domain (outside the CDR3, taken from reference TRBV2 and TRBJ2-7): EPEVTQTPSHQVTQMGQEVILRCVPISNHLYFYWYRQILGQKVEFLVSFYNNEISEKSEIFDDQFSVERPDGSNFTLKIRSTKLEDSAMYFCASRPGTGGGEQYFGPGTRLTVT.

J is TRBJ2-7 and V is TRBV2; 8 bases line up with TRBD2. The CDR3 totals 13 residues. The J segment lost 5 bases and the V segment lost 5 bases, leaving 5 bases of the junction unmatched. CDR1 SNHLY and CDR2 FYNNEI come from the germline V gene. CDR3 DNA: TGTGCCAGCAGTAGAGGACTAGCTGACGAGCAGTACTTC. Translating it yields CASSRGLADEQYF.

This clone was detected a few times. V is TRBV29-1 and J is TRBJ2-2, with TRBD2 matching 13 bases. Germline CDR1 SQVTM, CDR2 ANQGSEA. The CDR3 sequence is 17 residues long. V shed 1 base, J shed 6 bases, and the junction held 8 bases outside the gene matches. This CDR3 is CSVEAKLAGGPSGELFF. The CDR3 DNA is TGCAGCGTTGAAGCCAAACTAGCGGGAGGGCCTTCCGGGGAGCTGTTTTTT.